This TCR beta chain was profiled in a study of blood T cell repertoires in COVID-19. The data were produced by immunoSEQ multiplex PCR, yet TCRdb's version contains in-frame clones alone and is incomplete. This sample carries about 410,000 clones, approximately 89% of them seen once, and the ten largest clones take around 1.7%. With 0 bases clipped from V and 4 bases from J, the junction kept 6 bases outside the gene matches. Germline loops: CDR1 SGHRS, CDR2 YFSETQ. The CDR3 covers 15 residues. This TCR was recovered from a woman younger than 45 who had recovered from COVID-19. Sequencing used PBMCs or T cells enriched from blood (not recorded which). The chain employs TRBV5-1 and TRBJ1-1, with 7 positions matching TRBD1. CDR3 sequence reads: CASSLEVQGITEAFF. The CDR3 DNA follows: TGCGCCAGCAGCTTGGAGGTACAGGGGATCACTGAAGCTTTCTTT.